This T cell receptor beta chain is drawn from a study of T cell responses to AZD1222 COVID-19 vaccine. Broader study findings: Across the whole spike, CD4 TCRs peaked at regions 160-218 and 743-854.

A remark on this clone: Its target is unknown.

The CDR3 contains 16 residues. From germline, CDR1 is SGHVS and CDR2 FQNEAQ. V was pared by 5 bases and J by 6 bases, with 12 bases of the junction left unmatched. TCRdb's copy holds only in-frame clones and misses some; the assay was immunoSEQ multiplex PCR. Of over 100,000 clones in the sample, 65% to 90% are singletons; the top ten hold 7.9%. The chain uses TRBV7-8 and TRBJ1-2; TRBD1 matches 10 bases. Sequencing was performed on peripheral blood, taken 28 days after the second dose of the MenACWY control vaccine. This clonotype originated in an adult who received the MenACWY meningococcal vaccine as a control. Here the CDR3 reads CASSARTGGKVDGYTF. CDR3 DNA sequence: TGTGCCAGCAGCGCCCGGACAGGGGGTAAAGTGGATGGCTACACCTTC.